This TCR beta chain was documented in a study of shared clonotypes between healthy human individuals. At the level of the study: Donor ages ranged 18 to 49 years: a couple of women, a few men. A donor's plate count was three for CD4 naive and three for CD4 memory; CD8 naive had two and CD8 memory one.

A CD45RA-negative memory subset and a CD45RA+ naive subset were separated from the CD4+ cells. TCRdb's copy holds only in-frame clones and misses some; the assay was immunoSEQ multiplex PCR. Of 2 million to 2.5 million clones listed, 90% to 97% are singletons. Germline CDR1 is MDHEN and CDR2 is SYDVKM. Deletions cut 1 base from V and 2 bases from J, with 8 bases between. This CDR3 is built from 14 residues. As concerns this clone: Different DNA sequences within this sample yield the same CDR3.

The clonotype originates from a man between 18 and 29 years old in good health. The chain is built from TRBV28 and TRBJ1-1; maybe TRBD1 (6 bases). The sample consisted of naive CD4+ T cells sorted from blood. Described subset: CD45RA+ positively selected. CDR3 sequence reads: CASSLLGGNTEAFF. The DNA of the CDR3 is TGTGCCAGCAGTTTATTGGGGGGCAACACTGAAGCTTTCTTT.